A selection of T cell receptor beta chains follows, all from one sample in a study of blood T cell repertoires in COVID-19. Libraries were prepared by immunoSEQ multiplex PCR; TCRdb keeps only in-frame clonotypes and omits some of them. The sample has around 500,000 clones; approximately 85% are singletons. The sequencing sample was made of peripheral blood. These receptors originate from a human donor in a cohort sampled during active COVID-19. Each CDR3 is given with its conserved first and last residue. The D gene is left open where the match is weak. A row's size may be missing; if present it is once, few, many or a size class.

clone_size: -; v_call: TRBV3-1/TRBV3-2; d_call: TRBD1; j_call: TRBJ1-4; cdr3_aa: CASSKNRGRSNEKLFF; cdr3_nt: TGTGCCAGCAGCAAAAACAGGGGGCGGTCTAATGAAAAACTGTTTTTT
clone_size: -; v_call: TRBV30; d_call: -; j_call: TRBJ2-5; cdr3_aa: CAWRETGRQETQYF; cdr3_nt: TGTGCCTGGAGGGAGACAGGACGACAAGAGACCCAGTACTTC
clone_size: -; v_call: TRBV19; d_call: -; j_call: TRBJ2-5; cdr3_aa: CASSQDRSQETQYF; cdr3_nt: TGTGCCAGTAGTCAAGACAGGAGTCAAGAGACCCAGTACTTC
clone_size: -; v_call: TRBV4-1; d_call: -; j_call: TRBJ1-1; cdr3_aa: CASSQERSTEAFF; cdr3_nt: TGCGCCAGCAGCCAAGAGAGGTCCACTGAAGCTTTCTTT
clone_size: -; v_call: TRBV30; d_call: TRBD2; j_call: TRBJ2-1; cdr3_aa: CAWRVTAGLAGVQFF; cdr3_nt: TGTGCCTGGAGGGTAACAGCCGGACTAGCGGGTGTGCAGTTCTTC
clone_size: -; v_call: TRBV28; d_call: -; j_call: TRBJ2-1; cdr3_aa: CASSEEVVGFYEQFF; cdr3_nt: TGTGCCAGCAGTGAAGAAGTAGTGGGCTTTTATGAGCAGTTCTTC
clone_size: -; v_call: TRBV6-2/TRBV6-3; d_call: TRBD1; j_call: TRBJ2-5; cdr3_aa: CASSRDRAGTQYF; cdr3_nt: TGTGCCAGCAGCCGGGACAGGGCGGGGACCCAGTACTTC
clone_size: -; v_call: TRBV6-5; d_call: TRBD1; j_call: TRBJ1-2; cdr3_aa: CASSSTDRVVYGYTF; cdr3_nt: TGTGCCAGCAGCTCCACGGACAGGGTGGTCTATGGCTACACCTTC
clone_size: -; v_call: TRBV2; d_call: -; j_call: TRBJ2-7; cdr3_aa: CASSEGAGASSYEQYF; cdr3_nt: TGTGCCAGCAGTGAAGGGGCGGGGGCAAGCTCCTACGAGCAGTACTTC
clone_size: -; v_call: TRBV18; d_call: -; j_call: TRBJ1-5; cdr3_aa: CASSLIQGSNQPQHF; cdr3_nt: TGTGCCAGCTCCCTAATCCAGGGCAGCAATCAGCCCCAGCATTTT
clone_size: -; v_call: TRBV28; d_call: TRBD1; j_call: TRBJ1-4; cdr3_aa: CASRQTGTTNEKLFF; cdr3_nt: TGTGCCAGCAGACAGACAGGGACAACTAATGAAAAACTGTTTTTT
clone_size: -; v_call: TRBV28; d_call: -; j_call: TRBJ1-5; cdr3_aa: CASMGGPGSNQPQHF; cdr3_nt: TGTGCCAGCATGGGAGGTCCGGGGAGCAATCAGCCCCAGCATTTT
clone_size: -; v_call: TRBV27; d_call: -; j_call: TRBJ2-5; cdr3_aa: CASSFSGETQYF; cdr3_nt: TGTGCCAGCAGTTTCTCAGGGGAGACCCAGTACTTC
clone_size: -; v_call: TRBV5-1; d_call: TRBD1; j_call: TRBJ1-1; cdr3_aa: CASSLRGQGDTEAFF; cdr3_nt: TGCGCCAGCAGCTTGCGCGGACAGGGGGATACTGAAGCTTTCTTT
clone_size: -; v_call: TRBV9; d_call: TRBD2; j_call: TRBJ2-7; cdr3_aa: CASSVGASGFSYEQYF; cdr3_nt: TGTGCCAGCAGCGTAGGGGCTAGCGGTTTCTCCTACGAGCAGTACTTC
clone_size: -; v_call: TRBV29-1; d_call: TRBD1; j_call: TRBJ2-7; cdr3_aa: CSVEGTGPREQYF; cdr3_nt: TGCAGCGTTGAGGGGACAGGCCCCCGCGAGCAGTACTTC
clone_size: -; v_call: TRBV5-8; d_call: -; j_call: TRBJ2-7; cdr3_aa: CASGAGDYEQYF; cdr3_nt: TGTGCCAGCGGGGCCGGAGACTACGAGCAGTACTTC
clone_size: once; v_call: TRBV5-4; d_call: -; j_call: TRBJ2-6; cdr3_aa: CASSLAAGSGANVLTF; cdr3_nt: TGTGCCAGCAGCTTGGCCGCGGGGTCCGGGGCCAACGTCCTGACTTTC
clone_size: -; v_call: TRBV4-3; d_call: TRBD2; j_call: TRBJ2-4; cdr3_aa: CASSRGPGLAENIQYF; cdr3_nt: TGCGCCAGCAGCCGAGGACCGGGACTAGCGGAAAACATTCAGTACTTC
clone_size: -; v_call: TRBV7-9; d_call: -; j_call: TRBJ2-7; cdr3_aa: CASSPTAGAHYEQYF; cdr3_nt: TGTGCCAGCAGCCCGACTGCAGGGGCCCACTACGAGCAGTACTTC
clone_size: -; v_call: TRBV27; d_call: -; j_call: TRBJ1-2; cdr3_aa: CASSFGSGYGYTF; cdr3_nt: TGTGCCAGCAGTTTTGGGTCGGGATATGGCTACACCTTC
clone_size: -; v_call: TRBV18; d_call: TRBD2; j_call: TRBJ2-3; cdr3_aa: CASSPSGAGSTDTQYF; cdr3_nt: TGTGCCAGCTCACCAAGCGGAGCGGGAAGCACAGATACGCAGTATTTT
clone_size: -; v_call: TRBV7-9; d_call: -; j_call: TRBJ2-1; cdr3_aa: CASTPMRPYNEQFF; cdr3_nt: TGTGCCAGCACCCCCATGAGGCCGTACAATGAGCAGTTCTTC
clone_size: -; v_call: TRBV28; d_call: -; j_call: TRBJ2-5; cdr3_aa: CASSLAGSRGETQYF; cdr3_nt: TGTGCCAGCAGTTTAGCGGGGTCCCGGGGGGAGACCCAGTACTTC
clone_size: -; v_call: TRBV7-2; d_call: -; j_call: TRBJ1-1; cdr3_aa: CASSLSGGTEAFF; cdr3_nt: TGTGCCAGCAGCTTATCGGGAGGCACTGAAGCTTTCTTT
clone_size: once; v_call: TRBV4-2; d_call: TRBD1; j_call: TRBJ1-1; cdr3_aa: CASSQDPTGAEAFF; cdr3_nt: TGTGCCAGCAGCCAAGACCCGACAGGGGCTGAAGCTTTCTTT
clone_size: -; v_call: TRBV10-3; d_call: TRBD2; j_call: TRBJ2-1; cdr3_aa: CAISEQGLAGARNEQFF; cdr3_nt: TGTGCCATCAGTGAGCAAGGACTAGCGGGAGCCCGGAATGAGCAGTTCTTC
clone_size: once; v_call: TRBV15; d_call: TRBD1; j_call: TRBJ1-4; cdr3_aa: CATSGGQNEKLFF; cdr3_nt: TGTGCCACCAGCGGGGGACAGAATGAAAAACTGTTTTTT
clone_size: -; v_call: TRBV28; d_call: -; j_call: TRBJ1-2; cdr3_aa: CASSLGGAAFNYGYTF; cdr3_nt: TGTGCCAGCAGCCTGGGGGGAGCTGCCTTTAACTATGGCTACACCTTC
clone_size: -; v_call: TRBV28; d_call: -; j_call: TRBJ2-1; cdr3_aa: CASRPPRLGEQFF; cdr3_nt: TGTGCCAGCAGACCACCCCGGCTAGGTGAGCAGTTCTTC
clone_size: -; v_call: TRBV11-1; d_call: -; j_call: TRBJ2-2; cdr3_aa: CASSLSSGGTGELFF; cdr3_nt: TGTGCCAGCAGCTTATCTTCAGGTGGCACCGGGGAGCTGTTTTTT
clone_size: -; v_call: TRBV24-1; d_call: -; j_call: TRBJ2-5; cdr3_aa: CATSTEQETQYF; cdr3_nt: TGTGCCACCAGTACAGAACAAGAGACCCAGTACTTC
clone_size: -; v_call: TRBV28; d_call: -; j_call: TRBJ2-1; cdr3_aa: CASRETVSNEQFF; cdr3_nt: TGTGCCAGCAGAGAGACAGTTTCCAATGAGCAGTTCTTC
clone_size: -; v_call: TRBV5-1; d_call: TRBD2; j_call: TRBJ2-7; cdr3_aa: CASSLTPLAGVEQYF; cdr3_nt: TGCGCCAGCAGCTTGACCCCTCTAGCGGGAGTCGAGCAGTACTTC